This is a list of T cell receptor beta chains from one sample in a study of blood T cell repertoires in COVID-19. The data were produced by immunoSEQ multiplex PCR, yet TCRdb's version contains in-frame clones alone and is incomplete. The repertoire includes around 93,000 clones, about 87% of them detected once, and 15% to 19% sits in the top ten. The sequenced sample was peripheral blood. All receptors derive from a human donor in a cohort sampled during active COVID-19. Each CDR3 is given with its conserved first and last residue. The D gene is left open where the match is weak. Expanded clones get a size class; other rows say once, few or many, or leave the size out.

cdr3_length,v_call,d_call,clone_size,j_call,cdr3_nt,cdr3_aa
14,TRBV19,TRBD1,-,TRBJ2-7,TGTGCCAGTAGCCAGACAGGGGGCCAATACGAGCAGTACTTC,CASSQTGGQYEQYF
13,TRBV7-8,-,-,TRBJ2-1,TGTGCCACCTCGGCAGGGGCTTACAATGAGCAGTTCTTC,CATSAGAYNEQFF
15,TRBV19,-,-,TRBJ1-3,TGTGCCAGCTCACCAGGGGTTACTCCTGGAAACACCATATATTTT,CASSPGVTPGNTIYF
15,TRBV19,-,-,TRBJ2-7,TGTGCCAGTCGAGGGGGGGGCGCCATTCCCTACGAGCAGTACTTC,CASRGGGAIPYEQYF
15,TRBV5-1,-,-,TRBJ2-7,TGCGCCAGCAGCTTGGAGGCCAGGGCAACAGGAGAGCAGTACTTC,CASSLEARATGEQYF
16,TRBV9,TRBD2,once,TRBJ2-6,TGTGCCAGCAGCGTAGTGGCGGGGGTCGGGGCCAACGTCCTGACTTTC,CASSVVAGVGANVLTF
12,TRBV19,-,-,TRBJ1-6,TGTGCCAGTAGTCGGTTGAGTTCACCCCTCCACTTT,CASSRLSSPLHF
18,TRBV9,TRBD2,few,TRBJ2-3,TGTGCCAGCAGCGTAGCAGGCGGGGGGGAAACTAGCACAGATACGCAGTATTTT,CASSVAGGGETSTDTQYF
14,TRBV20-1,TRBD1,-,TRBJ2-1,TGCAGTGCTAGTTCGGGACAGGGCAACAATGAGCAGTTCTTC,CSASSGQGNNEQFF
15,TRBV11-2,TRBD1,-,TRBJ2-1,TGTGCCAGCAGAGAGGACAGGGGGTTGTACAATGAGCAGTTCTTC,CASREDRGLYNEQFF
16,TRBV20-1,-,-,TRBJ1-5,TGCAGTGCTAGTTTGGGGGCCCCTTATAGCAATCAGCCCCAGCATTTT,CSASLGAPYSNQPQHF
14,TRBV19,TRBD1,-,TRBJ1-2,TGTGCCAGTACCCCGACAGGGGTTAACTATGGCTACACCTTC,CASTPTGVNYGYTF
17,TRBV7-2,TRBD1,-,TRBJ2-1,TGTGCCAGCAGCTTAGTGGGGACAGGGGCTATTGACAATGAGCAGTTCTTC,CASSLVGTGAIDNEQFF
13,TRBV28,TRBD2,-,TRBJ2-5,TGTGCCAGCAGTTCCGGGACTAGCGAGACCCAGTACTTC,CASSSGTSETQYF
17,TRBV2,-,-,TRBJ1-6,TGTGCCAGCAGTGAACTTGAAGGGGGCTCCTATAATTCACCCCTCCACTTT,CASSELEGGSYNSPLHF
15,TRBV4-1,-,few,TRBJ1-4,TGCGCCAGCAGCCAAAGTAGGGGCACTAATGAAAAACTGTTTTTT,CASSQSRGTNEKLFF
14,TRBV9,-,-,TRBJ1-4,TGTGCCAGCAGCGTTCGGGGAGCAAATGAAAAACTGTTTTTT,CASSVRGANEKLFF
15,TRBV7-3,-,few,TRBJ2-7,TGTGCCAGCAGCCAAAGGGCCAGCGGACGGGACGAGCAGTACTTC,CASSQRASGRDEQYF
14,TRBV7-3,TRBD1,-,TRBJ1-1,TGTGCCAGCAGCCTGACAGGGCTAGACACTGAAGCTTTCTTT,CASSLTGLDTEAFF
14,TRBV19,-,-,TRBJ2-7,TGTGCCAGTAGTACGCGGCAGGGTAGCTACGAGCAGTACTTC,CASSTRQGSYEQYF
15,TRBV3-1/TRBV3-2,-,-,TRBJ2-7,TGTGCCAGCAGCCCAGCCGCGGGACAGAACTACGAGCAGTACTTC,CASSPAAGQNYEQYF
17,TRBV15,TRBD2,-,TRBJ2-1,TGTGCCACCAGCAGGTTGACTAGCGGGGGGCCCTACAATGAGCAGTTCTTC,CATSRLTSGGPYNEQFF
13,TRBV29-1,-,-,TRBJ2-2,TGCAGCGTTGACCGGACAGACACCGGGGAGCTGTTTTTT,CSVDRTDTGELFF
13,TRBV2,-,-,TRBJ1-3,TGTGCCAGCAGCGGGGACATTGGAAACACCATATATTTT,CASSGDIGNTIYF
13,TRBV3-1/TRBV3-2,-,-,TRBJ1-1,TGTGCTGCGCGGGAGACTCAGAACACTGAAGCTTTCTTT,CAARETQNTEAFF
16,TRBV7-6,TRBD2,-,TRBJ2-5,TGTGCCAGCAGCATAATAGCGGGGACTTACCAAGAGACCCAGTACTTC,CASSIIAGTYQETQYF
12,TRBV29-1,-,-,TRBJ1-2,TGCAGCGTTGAAGAAGGGGGCTATGGCTACACCTTC,CSVEEGGYGYTF
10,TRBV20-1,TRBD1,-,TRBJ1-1,TGCAGGGGACAGCGGACTGAAGCTTTCTTT,CRGQRTEAFF
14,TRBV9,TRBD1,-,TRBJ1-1,TGTGCCAGCAGCGTAGATTACAGGGGGACTGAAGCTTTCTTT,CASSVDYRGTEAFF
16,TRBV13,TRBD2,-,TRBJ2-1,TGTGCCAGCAGCTTACCGGGCGGGAGCTCCTACAATGAGCAGTTCTTC,CASSLPGGSSYNEQFF
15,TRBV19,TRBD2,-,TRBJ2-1,TGTGCCAGTAGCCCTCTAAGCGGGAGTCGGGATGAGCAGTTCTTC,CASSPLSGSRDEQFF
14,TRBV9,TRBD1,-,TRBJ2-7,TGTGCCAGCAGCCGGGACAGGGGCCCCTACGAGCAGTACTTC,CASSRDRGPYEQYF
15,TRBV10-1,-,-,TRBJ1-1,TGCGCCAGCAGCCCTAGGAGGGCTGGGATCACTGAAGCTTTCTTT,CASSPRRAGITEAFF
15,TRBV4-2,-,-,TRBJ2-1,TGTGCCAGCAGCCAGGGTAGAGGGCTGGGGAATGAGCAGTTCTTC,CASSQGRGLGNEQFF
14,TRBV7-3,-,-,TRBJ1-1,TGTGCCAGCAGCTTAACGGCAGACGGGACTGAAGCTTTCTTT,CASSLTADGTEAFF
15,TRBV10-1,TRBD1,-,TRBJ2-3,TGCGCCAGCAGTGAGAGGACAGGGGGCACAGATACGCAGTATTTT,CASSERTGGTDTQYF
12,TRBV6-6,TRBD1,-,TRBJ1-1,TGTGCCAGCACGCACGCCACAGGGGTAGCTTTCTTT,CASTHATGVAFF
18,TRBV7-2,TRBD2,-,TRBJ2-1,TGTGCCAGCAGCCACCGGACTAGCGGGAGGGCAGGGTACAATGAGCAGTTCTTC,CASSHRTSGRAGYNEQFF
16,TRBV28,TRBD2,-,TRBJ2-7,TGTGCCAGCACCACCCGACTACGCAGCGGGGGATACGAGCAGTACTTC,CASTTRLRSGGYEQYF
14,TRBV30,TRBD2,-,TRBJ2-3,TGTGCCTGGACTAGCGGGGTTAGCACAGATACGCAGTATTTT,CAWTSGVSTDTQYF
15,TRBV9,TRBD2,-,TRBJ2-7,TGTGCCAGCAGCGTAGACGGACTAGATGGATCCGAGCAGTACTTC,CASSVDGLDGSEQYF
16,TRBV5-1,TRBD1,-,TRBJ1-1,TGCGCCAGCAGCTTGGGTAGGGGGCGGGAGAACACTGAAGCTTTCTTT,CASSLGRGRENTEAFF
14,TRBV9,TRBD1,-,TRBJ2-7,TGTGCCAGCAGCGCAACAGGGGGATACTACGAGCAGTACTTC,CASSATGGYYEQYF
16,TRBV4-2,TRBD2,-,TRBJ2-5,TGTGCCAGCAGCCAGGGGACTAGCGGGAGGACGGAGACCCAGTACTTC,CASSQGTSGRTETQYF
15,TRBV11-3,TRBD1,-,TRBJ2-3,TGTGCCAGCAGCATCGGACAGGGTAGCACAGATACGCAGTATTTT,CASSIGQGSTDTQYF
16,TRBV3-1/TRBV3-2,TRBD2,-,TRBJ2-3,TGTGCCAGCAGCCAAAGGACTAGCGGATACACAGATACGCAGTATTTT,CASSQRTSGYTDTQYF
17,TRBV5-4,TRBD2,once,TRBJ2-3,TGTGCCAGCAGCGTGGGAACCGGGGGGGGAGCCACAGATACGCAGTATTTT,CASSVGTGGGATDTQYF
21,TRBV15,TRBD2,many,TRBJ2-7,TGTGCCACCAGCAGAGGTCCCGGAAGACTAGCGGGAGGTATGGCGGGCTACGAGCAGTACTTC,CATSRGPGRLAGGMAGYEQYF
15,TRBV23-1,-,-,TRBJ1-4,TGCGCCAGCAGTCCTACTAGGTCTGAGAGGGAAAAACTGTTTTTT,CASSPTRSEREKLFF
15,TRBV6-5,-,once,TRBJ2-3,TGTGCCACAAGGTTCAGTAGCGCGTTCACAGATACGCAGTATTTT,CATRFSSAFTDTQYF
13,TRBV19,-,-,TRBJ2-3,TGTGCCAGTAGTCCCTCTAGTCTCGATACGCAGTATTTT,CASSPSSLDTQYF
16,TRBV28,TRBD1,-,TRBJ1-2,TGTGCCAGCAGTTTTACCGGGACAGGGGGCGTCTATGGCTACACCTTC,CASSFTGTGGVYGYTF
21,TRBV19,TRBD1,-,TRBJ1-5,TGTGCCAGTAGTATAGAAATCCCCGGACAGGGGAGGGGTTATAGCAATCAGCCCCAGCATTTT,CASSIEIPGQGRGYSNQPQHF
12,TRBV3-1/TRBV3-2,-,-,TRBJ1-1,TGTGCCAGCAGCCAAGTGGGCAGCAAAGCTTTCTTT,CASSQVGSKAFF